The rows below give T cell receptor beta chains drawn from one sample of a study of CD8 T cells in ankylosing spondylitis. TCRdb re-analysed the 5' RACE reads in MiXCR, keeping a single row per CDR3 protein. Among about 440,000 distinct CDR3 sequences, roughly a sixth were seen once, and the ten largest hold around 0.92%. What was sequenced was blood, either unsorted or a sorted T cell fraction (not recorded which). These TCRs come from a male donor with ankylosing spondylitis. The CDR3 runs from the conserved cysteine through the conserved F or W. The D gene is left open where the match is weak. Clone size is given for some rows only: seen once, a few or many times, or a class if the clone is expanded.

clone_size	v_call	j_call	d_call	cdr3_aa	cdr3_nt
NA	TRBV5-1	TRBJ1-1	NA	CASSLAESPNTEAFF	TGCGCCAGCAGCTTGGCCGAGAGTCCGAACACTGAAGCTTTCTTT
few	TRBV15	TRBJ2-7	NA	CATSRERGGYEQYF	TGTGCCACCAGCAGAGAGAGGGGTGGCTACGAGCAGTACTTC
many	TRBV10-3	TRBJ2-3	TRBD1	CAIRTGGETDTQYF	TGTGCCATCAGAACAGGGGGCGAGACGGATACGCAGTATTTT
few	TRBV6-1	TRBJ1-5	TRBD1	CASSGTGNNQPQHF	TGTGCCAGCAGCGGGACAGGGAACAATCAGCCCCAGCATTTT
few	TRBV20-1	TRBJ2-5	TRBD2	CSATSGRARGGETQYF	TGCAGTGCTACTAGCGGGAGGGCCAGGGGCGGAGAGACCCAGTACTTC
NA	TRBV20-1	TRBJ2-7	TRBD1	CSASSGGKSYEQYF	TGCAGTGCTAGCTCAGGGGGAAAGTCCTACGAGCAGTACTTC
NA	TRBV5-1	TRBJ2-7	NA	CASSLNMMTNEQYF	TGCGCCAGCAGCTTGAACATGATGACGAACGAGCAGTACTTC
few	TRBV5-1	TRBJ2-3	NA	CASSLGTSSSTDTQYF	TGCGCCAGCAGCTTAGGGACTTCCTCTAGCACAGATACGCAGTATTTT
few	TRBV5-1	TRBJ1-2	NA	CASSLESRGISGYTF	TGCGCCAGCAGCTTGGAGTCCAGGGGTATTTCTGGCTACACCTTC
few	TRBV6-2/TRBV6-3	TRBJ2-1	TRBD1	CASSSHPGQYNEQFF	TGTGCCAGCAGTTCTCATCCGGGACAGTACAATGAGCAGTTCTTC
few	TRBV7-2	TRBJ2-7	NA	CASSLNWANTYEQYF	TGTGCCAGCAGCTTAAATTGGGCAAACACCTACGAGCAGTACTTC